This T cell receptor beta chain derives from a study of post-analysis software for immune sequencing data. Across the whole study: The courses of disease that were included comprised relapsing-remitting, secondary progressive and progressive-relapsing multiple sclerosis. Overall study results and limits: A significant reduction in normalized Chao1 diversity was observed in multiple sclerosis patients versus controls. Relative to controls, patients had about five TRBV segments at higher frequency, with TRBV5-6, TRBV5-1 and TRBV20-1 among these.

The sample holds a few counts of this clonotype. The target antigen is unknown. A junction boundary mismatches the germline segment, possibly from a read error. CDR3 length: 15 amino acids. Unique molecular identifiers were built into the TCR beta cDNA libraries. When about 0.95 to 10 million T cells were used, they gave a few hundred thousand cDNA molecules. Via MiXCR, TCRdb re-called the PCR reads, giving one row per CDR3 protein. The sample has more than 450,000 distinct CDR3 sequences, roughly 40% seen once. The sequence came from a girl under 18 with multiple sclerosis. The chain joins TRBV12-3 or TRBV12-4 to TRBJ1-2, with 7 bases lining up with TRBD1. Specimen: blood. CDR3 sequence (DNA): TGTGCCAGCAGTTTTTGGGGCAGGGGGGACTATGGCAACACCTTC. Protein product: CASSFWGRGDYGNTF.